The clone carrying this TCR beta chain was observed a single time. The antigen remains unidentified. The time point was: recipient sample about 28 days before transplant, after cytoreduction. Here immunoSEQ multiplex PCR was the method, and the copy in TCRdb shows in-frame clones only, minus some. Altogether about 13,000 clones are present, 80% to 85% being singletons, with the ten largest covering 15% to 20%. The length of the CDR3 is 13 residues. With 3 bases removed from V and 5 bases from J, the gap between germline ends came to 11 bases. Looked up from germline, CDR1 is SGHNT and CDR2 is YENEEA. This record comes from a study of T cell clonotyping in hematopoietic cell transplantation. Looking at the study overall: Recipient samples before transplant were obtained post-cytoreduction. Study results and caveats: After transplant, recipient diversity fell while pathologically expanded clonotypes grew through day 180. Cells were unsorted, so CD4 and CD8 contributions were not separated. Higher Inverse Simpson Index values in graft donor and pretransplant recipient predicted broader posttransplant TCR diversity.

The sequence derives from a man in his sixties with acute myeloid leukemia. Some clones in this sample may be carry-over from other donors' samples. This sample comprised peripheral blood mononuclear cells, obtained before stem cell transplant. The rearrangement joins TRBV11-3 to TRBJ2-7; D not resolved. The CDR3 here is CASSFGVLDEQYF. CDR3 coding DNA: TGTGCCAGCAGCTTTGGGGTACTGGACGAGCAGTACTTC.